This is a list of T cell receptor beta chains from one sample in a study of T cells after yellow fever vaccination. Each CDR3 protein gets one entry after TCRdb re-called the 5' RACE reads with MiXCR. Among around 350,000 distinct CDR3 sequences listed, roughly 6.1% were seen once. The sequencing here drew on PBMCs, taken 5 days after the yellow fever booster vaccination. These receptors were obtained from a man younger than 40 who received the YFV17D yellow fever vaccine. The CDR3 runs from the conserved cysteine through the conserved F or W. Fields, in order: D gene, V gene, clone size, J gene, CDR3 DNA, CDR3 protein. D genes are given only for firm matches. The size field is filled for only some rows; it gives once, few, many or a size class.

.	TRBV11-2	many	TRBJ2-1	TGTGCCAGCAGCTCGGGGGGCCCCTACAATGAGCAGTTCTTC	CASSSGGPYNEQFF
.	TRBV30	.	TRBJ2-1	TGTGCCTGGATCCCCCTCCGGGGGCGGAATGAGCAGTTCTTC	CAWIPLRGRNEQFF
TRBD1	TRBV2	many	TRBJ2-2	TGTGCCAGCAGTGCACAGGGGGCTGACACCGGGGAGCTGTTTTTT	CASSAQGADTGELFF
TRBD2	TRBV5-1	many	TRBJ2-7	TGCGCCAGCAGCCTCTTAGCGGGAGGACCCAACGAGCAGTACTTC	CASSLLAGGPNEQYF
.	TRBV20-1	few	TRBJ2-4	TGCAGTGCTAGCCTCAGGGGAGCCAAAAACATTCAGTACTTC	CSASLRGAKNIQYF
TRBD2	TRBV4-2	few	TRBJ2-1	TGTGCCAGCAGCCCGACTAGCGGGAGGGGTAATGAGCAGTTCTTC	CASSPTSGRGNEQFF
TRBD2	TRBV12-5	.	TRBJ2-3	TGTGCTAGTGGTTTCGAGACTAGCGGGAATAGCACAGATACGCAGTATTTT	CASGFETSGNSTDTQYF
.	TRBV7-9	many	TRBJ2-1	TGTGCCAGCAGCTTAAGAGCGGACTCCTACAATGAGCAGTTCTTC	CASSLRADSYNEQFF
TRBD2	TRBV27	few	TRBJ2-5	TGTGCCAGCAGTAAGACTAGCGGGAGGGCAAAAGAGACCCAGTACTTC	CASSKTSGRAKETQYF
TRBD1	TRBV5-1	few	TRBJ2-5	TGCGCCAGCAGCCTCAGGGGGTTCCAAGAGACCCAGTACTTC	CASSLRGFQETQYF
.	TRBV5-1	few	TRBJ2-1	TGCGCCAGCAGCTTGGCTTCCGGGGTCAATGAGCAGTTCTTC	CASSLASGVNEQFF
TRBD1	TRBV7-2	.	TRBJ2-7	TGTGCCAGCAGCTCAGGGGGCGAGTCCCACGAGCAGTACTTC	CASSSGGESHEQYF
.	TRBV6-2/TRBV6-3	.	TRBJ1-5	TGTGCCAGCAGTTACGGTCCAAACGATCGGCCCCAGCATTTT	CASSYGPNDRPQHF
.	TRBV6-2/TRBV6-3	once	TRBJ2-6	TGTGCCAGCAGTTACTCCGGAGGTGGGGCCAACGTCCTGACTTTC	CASSYSGGGANVLTF
.	TRBV20-1	many	TRBJ1-5	TGCAGTGCAACTTACGGTAATCAGCCCCAGCATTTT	CSATYGNQPQHF
TRBD2	TRBV20-1	.	TRBJ2-1	TGCAGTGCTAGCGGGAGTCGAGCGGGAGTAAACAATGAGCAGTTCTTC	CSASGSRAGVNNEQFF
.	TRBV7-2	many	TRBJ1-3	TGTGCCAGCAGCTTAGTAGTCGGCCTCTCTGGAAACACCATATATTTT	CASSLVVGLSGNTIYF
.	TRBV3-1	.	TRBJ2-1	TGTGCCAGCAGCCAAATTCTAGCGACCTACAATGAGCAGTTCTTC	CASSQILATYNEQFF
TRBD2	TRBV6-1	few	TRBJ2-1	TGTGCCAGCAGTAAAAATCTAGCGGGAGGGGGTGGTGAGCAGTTCTTC	CASSKNLAGGGGEQFF
.	TRBV6-1	.	TRBJ1-5	TGTGCCAGCAGCCGCCTGTTTGGGGGAAATCAGCCCCAGCATTTT	CASSRLFGGNQPQHF
.	TRBV18	many	TRBJ2-2	TGTGCCAGCTCACCACCGTCACAAGCGAACACCGGGGAGCTGTTTTTT	CASSPPSQANTGELFF
.	TRBV12-3/TRBV12-4	few	TRBJ2-1	TGTGCCAGCAGTTTTTATAGCGGTTCCTTTTACAATGAGCAGTTCTTC	CASSFYSGSFYNEQFF
.	TRBV7-9	few	TRBJ2-3	TGTGCCAGCAGCCCCGAGACGCAGTATTTT	CASSPETQYF
.	TRBV20-1	few	TRBJ1-2	TGCAGTGCTAGAGATGGGCCCTATAACTATGGCTACACCTTC	CSARDGPYNYGYTF
.	TRBV4-3	.	TRBJ2-6	TGCGCCAGCAGCCCCCGAGTACTAAACCCCTCTGGGGCCAACGTCCTGACTTTC	CASSPRVLNPSGANVLTF
.	TRBV28	many	TRBJ2-7	TGTGCCAGCAGCCGCCGGGACGCCACCTACGAGCAGTACTTC	CASSRRDATYEQYF
.	TRBV5-4	.	TRBJ2-7	TGTGCCAGCAGCTCCCGGGGACTGCGATCCTACGAGCAGTACTTC	CASSSRGLRSYEQYF
.	TRBV20-1	.	TRBJ2-2	TGCAGTGCGAGGGGCGGCTCAATCAACACCGGGGAGCTGTTTTTT	CSARGGSINTGELFF
.	TRBV18	.	TRBJ2-7	TGTGCCAGCTCACCCCTTCACAACTACGAGCAGTACTTC	CASSPLHNYEQYF
TRBD2	TRBV12-3/TRBV12-4	.	TRBJ2-1	TGTGCCAGCAGTTTACTTAGCGGGGTGAGCTCCTACAATGAGCAGTTCTTC	CASSLLSGVSSYNEQFF
.	TRBV7-6	many	TRBJ2-3	TGTGCCAGCAGCTTAGGGGCAGCGACTAGCACAGATACGCAGTATTTT	CASSLGAATSTDTQYF
.	TRBV2	.	TRBJ1-5	TGTGCCAGCAGTGAAGGCACCGCAAATCAGCCCCAGCATTTT	CASSEGTANQPQHF